These 26 T cell receptor beta chains were sequenced from one sample in a study of T cells in Graves' hyperthyroidism and ophthalmopathy. Amplification of TCR beta CDR3 regions used RNA as the template. The HTBI primer set served for first-round RT-PCR of the TCR CDR3. One entry per CDR3 protein, called by TCRdb with MiXCR from the multiplex PCR reads. The data contain 300,000 to 450,000 distinct CDR3 sequences, approximately 15% of them singletons. The source material was blood. The receptors originated from a woman under 30 with Graves' hyperthyroidism that later progressed to Graves' ophthalmopathy.

The chain carries TRBV20-1 and TRBJ1-2, with D perhaps TRBD1 (5 bases). There are 12 residues in the CDR3. V was trimmed by 4 bases and J by 4 bases, leaving 10 bases between them. Germline CDR1 reads DFQATT; CDR2 reads SNEGSKA (reference sequence). In DNA, the CDR3 is TGCAGTGCTATTTGGGGACGCTATGGCTACACCTTC. Translation gives CSAIWGRYGYTF.

This clonotype showed up many times. The V and J genes are TRBV5-1 and TRBJ1-5; a weak D match, TRBD1 (5 bases). Trimming shortened V by 4 bases and J by 7 bases, and 18 bases separated the two germline ends. The germline CDR1 and CDR2 sequences are SGHRS and YFSETQ. The length of the CDR3 is 15 residues. CDR3 sequence reads: CASSPGGDESQPQHF. The CDR3 coding sequence is TGCGCCAGCAGCCCCGGTGGGGACGAGAGCCAGCCCCAGCATTTT.

This clonotype was recorded many times. The chain links TRBV2 to TRBJ2-7, with 8 nucleotides matching TRBD2. The V and J ends lost 6 bases and 6 bases, in that order; junction bases with no gene match: 10. This CDR3 has 14 residues. From germline, CDR1 is SNHLY and CDR2 FYNNEI. CDR3 loop: CASRGVSGTGEQYF. The CDR3 DNA reads TGTGCCAGCAGGGGGGTTAGCGGGACTGGCGAGCAGTACTTC.

This clonotype turned up a few times. The chain is built from TRBV10-2 and TRBJ2-5; D not certain. CDR1 and CDR2 from the germline V gene are WSHSY and SAAADI. Between the trimmed V and J ends, which lost 2 bases and 0 bases, there was a span of 4 bases. This CDR3 comprises 13 residues. CDR3 sequence (DNA): TGCGCCAGCAGTGAGCCAGACCAAGAGACCCAGTACTTC. Protein sequence: CASSEPDQETQYF.

Turning to this clonotype: A read error is possible here, since a much larger clone lies one base away. The chain has TRBV11-2 and TRBJ2-1; 11 positions match TRBD2. Germline-derived CDR1 and CDR2 are SGHAT and FQNNGV. V lost 8 bases, J lost 6 bases, and 9 bases stayed unmatched. The CDR3 runs 15 residues. CDR3 sequence reads: CASGRLAGHRNEQFF. The CDR3 region has the DNA TGTGCCAGCGGCAGACTAGCGGGACACCGCAATGAGCAGTTCTTC. Together with reference TRBV11-2 and TRBJ2-1, the CDR3 gives the full variable domain: EAGVAQSPRYKIIEKRQSVAFWCNPISGHATLYWYQQILGQGPKLLIQFQNNGVVDDSQLPKDRFSAERLKGVDSTLKIQPAKLEDSAVYLCASGRLAGHRNEQFFGPGTRLTVL.

The chain uses TRBV7-9 and TRBJ2-7; the D gene is possibly TRBD1 (6 bases). V lost 9 bases and J 4 bases, leaving 25 bases between the germline ends. Germline CDR1 reads SEHNR; CDR2 reads FQNEAQ (reference sequence). The CDR3 has 16 amino acids. The DNA of the CDR3 is TGTGCCAGTTCGCCCTTCGGCGAACAGGGCACTTACGAGCAGTACTTC. Its translation is CASSPFGEQGTYEQYF.

The chain carries TRBV18 and TRBJ1-6; 7 bases match TRBD1. This CDR3 has 15 amino acids. In germline, CDR1 is KGHSH, CDR2 LQKENI. With 2 bases clipped from V and 5 bases from J, the junction kept 3 bases outside the gene matches. The chain's CDR3 is CASSPGTEDNSPLHF. The CDR3 DNA follows: TGTGCCAGCTCACCAGGGACAGAAGATAATTCACCCCTCCACTTT.

The sample holds many counts of this clonotype. The chain has TRBV2 and TRBJ1-2; no reliable D call. Germline V lookup: CDR1 SNHLY, CDR2 FYNNEI. CDR3 size: 16 residues. The germline V and J ends were trimmed by 4 bases and 4 bases, with 19 bases remaining between them. The CDR3 loop is CASSAGTMANSYGYTF. The CDR3 nucleotides read TGTGCCAGCAGTGCCGGCACTATGGCTAACTCCTATGGCTACACCTTC.

The rearrangement uses TRBV6-1 and TRBJ1-1; no clear D. Between the trimmed V and J ends, which lost 5 bases and 6 bases, there was a span of 10 bases. CDR1 MNHNS and CDR2 SASEGT come from the germline V gene. There are 12 residues in the CDR3. CDR3 in DNA: TGTGCCAGCAGTTTTCCAGCTTCTGAAGCTTTCTTT. It translates to CASSFPASEAFF.

This clonotype was recorded at least ten times. This sequence joins TRBV5-6 and TRBJ2-1, with TRBD2 matching 15 bases. Losses at the gene ends were 4 bases for V and 10 bases for J; bases not matched to a gene: 9. CDR3 length equals 16 residues. Per the germline V gene, CDR1 is SGHDT and CDR2 is YYEEEE. The DNA of the CDR3 is TGTGCCAGCAGCCCGAGGACTAGCGGGAGGGCTGGGGAGCAGTTCTTC. This sequence encodes CASSPRTSGRAGEQFF.

The table lists this clonotype with a few counts. The CDR3 bases are TGTGCCAGCAGTTTATGGCCGCCCTTCTATGGCTACACCTTC. Amino acids: CASSLWPPFYGYTF. This chain joins TRBV27 and TRBJ1-2; D gene uncertain. Looked up from germline, CDR1 is MNHEY and CDR2 is SMNVEV (reference sequence). V lost 1 base and J lost 4, with 10 bases in between. The CDR3 contains 14 residues.

This clonotype was found many times. The V and J genes are TRBV30 and TRBJ2-1; perhaps TRBD2 as D (6 bases). The V gene's germline CDR1 is GTSNPN and CDR2 SVGIG (reference sequence). Between the trimmed V and J ends, which lost 2 bases and 7 bases, there was a span of 18 bases. CDR3 length: 15 residues. The CDR3 is CAWSLTWGGTNEQFF. DNA of the CDR3: TGTGCCTGGAGTTTAACCTGGGGCGGGACGAATGAGCAGTTCTTC.

This clonotype was detected ten times or more. The chain combines TRBV2 with TRBJ2-7, with D unclear. Trimming shortened V by 5 bases and J by 2 bases, and 10 bases separated the two germline ends. The CDR3 has 13 amino acids. CDR1 is SNHLY, CDR2 FYNNEI, per germline. The DNA for the CDR3 is TGTGCCAGCAGTCTGATACTCCCCTACGAGCAGTACTTC. It codes for CASSLILPYEQYF.

As regards this clonotype: A much more abundant neighbour one base away suggests this may be a read error. This CDR3 is CAGDRGPPSYEQYF. The CDR3 DNA reads TGTGCCGGAGACAGGGGGCCTCCCTCCTACGAGCAGTACTTC. The V gene is TRBV2, the J gene TRBJ2-7; 10 positions match TRBD1. Looked up from germline, CDR1 is SNHLY and CDR2 is FYNNEI. The CDR3 length is 14 residues. V lost 11 bases to trimming and J lost 0 bases; unmatched junction nucleotides: 7. The whole variable domain, remainder taken from reference TRBV2 and TRBJ2-7, is EPEVTQTPSHQVTQMGQEVILRCVPISNHLYFYWYRQILGQKVEFLVSFYNNEISEKSEIFDDQFSVERPDGSNFTLKIRSTKLEDSAMYFCAGDRGPPSYEQYFGPGTRLTVT.

This clonotype was picked up many times. The chain links TRBV7-2 to TRBJ2-2; 12 nucleotides align to TRBD2. In germline, CDR1 is SGHTA, CDR2 FQGNSA. Losses at the gene ends were 2 bases for V and 6 bases for J; bases not matched to a gene: 10. The CDR3 loop spans 18 amino acids. DNA for the CDR3: TGTGCCAGCAGCTTAAAACTAGCGGGAGGTCCTACGCCCGGGGAGCTGTTTTTT. It yields the protein CASSLKLAGGPTPGELFF.

The rearrangement links TRBV9 to TRBJ2-1; maybe TRBD1 (6 bases). The V end lost 0 bases, the J end lost 4 bases, and 11 bases lay between the germline ends. CDR1 SGDLS and CDR2 YYNGEE come from the germline V gene. The CDR3 has 15 residues. CDR3 nucleotides: TGTGCCAGCAGCGTAGGCGCAGGGGCTTACAATGAGCAGTTCTTC. Translation: CASSVGAGAYNEQFF.

This clonotype was seen at least ten times. V gene TRBV6-1 combines with J gene TRBJ1-1; no firm D call. This CDR3 is 13 amino acids long. Germline V gene data show CDR1 as MNHNS and CDR2 as SASEGT. Trimming left V 8 bases short and J 4 bases short, with 14 bases between. The CDR3 nucleotides are TGTGCCAGCGTGAACATGATGGGCACTGAAGCTTTCTTT. This translates into CASVNMMGTEAFF.

This sequence joins TRBV6-1 and TRBJ1-1; D remains unclear. The CDR3 runs to 13 residues. Trimming stripped 8 bases from V and 0 bases from J, with 10 bases between. CDR1 is MNHNS and CDR2 is SASEGT in the germline V gene. CDR3 nucleotide sequence: TGTGCCAGCCGAGTTCCAGTGAACACTGAAGCTTTCTTT. Protein sequence: CASRVPVNTEAFF.

The J gene is TRBJ2-3, the V gene TRBV6-2 or TRBV6-3, with 8 bases identical to TRBD1. The ends lost 5 bases at V and 4 bases at J; junction bases unmatched: 11. Germline CDR1 is MNHEY and CDR2 is SVGEGT. This CDR3 spans 16 amino acids. CDR3 sequence reads: CASSTPRQGRPDTQYF. CDR3 bases: TGTGCCAGCAGTACTCCCCGACAGGGGAGGCCAGATACGCAGTATTTT.

This clonotype was detected ten times or more. The chain combines TRBV11-2 with TRBJ2-3; a possible D gene is TRBD2 (5 bases). The CDR3 length is 14 residues. Germline V gene lookup returns CDR1 SGHAT and CDR2 FQNNGV. Trimming took 6 bases from V and 2 from J, leaving 12 bases between them. CDR3 sequence (DNA): TGTGCCAGCAGTTGGCTCGACTACACAGATACGCAGTATTTT. Its translation is CASSWLDYTDTQYF.

This clonotype was seen ten or more times. V and J are TRBV4-2 and TRBJ2-3; D possibly uses TRBD1 or TRBD2 (7 bases each). The V end was cut by 0 bases, the J end by 4 bases, with 14 bases between. Germline assignment: CDR1 LGHNA and CDR2 YNFKEQ. The CDR3 contains 16 residues. The CDR3 here is CASSQDEGGGPDTQYF. Written as DNA, the CDR3 is TGTGCCAGCAGCCAAGATGAGGGAGGGGGCCCAGATACGCAGTATTTT.

This clonotype was counted only a few times. The chain uses TRBV4-1 and TRBJ2-2, with a weak D call TRBD2 (5 bases). Trimming left V 5 bases short and J 3 bases short, with 13 bases between. The CDR3 has 15 amino acids. Germline V lookup: CDR1 MGHRA, CDR2 YSYEKL. The CDR3, as DNA: TGCGCCAGCAGCTCCGACGGCGGGCACACCGGGGAGCTGTTTTTT. This codes for CASSSDGGHTGELFF.

V usage is TRBV29-1 and J usage is TRBJ2-5; tentatively, D is TRBD2 (6 bases). Germline values: CDR1 SQVTM, CDR2 ANQGSEA. This CDR3 region has 15 residues. The V gene lost 4 bases and the J gene lost 4 bases, with 19 bases spanning the gap. CDR3 residues: CSVVPSNRGGETQYF. The CDR3 DNA follows: TGCAGCGTTGTCCCCTCGAACCGGGGAGGAGAGACCCAGTACTTC.

Many counts were recorded for this clonotype. The CDR3 protein is CSAREPDRGGGNQPQHF. The CDR3 nucleotides read TGCAGTGCTAGAGAACCGGACAGGGGAGGGGGGAATCAGCCCCAGCATTTT. The V gene is TRBV20-1, the J gene TRBJ1-5, with 9 bases aligning to TRBD1. The CDR3 has 17 amino acids. Trimming took 0 bases from V and 4 from J; bases not matched to a gene: 10. Germline V CDR1 and CDR2: DFQATT, SNEGSKA (reference sequence).

V gene TRBV20-1 combines with J gene TRBJ1-1; 10 bases are a match to TRBD1. The length of the CDR3 is 13 residues. Germline V lookup: CDR1 DFQATT, CDR2 SNEGSKA (reference sequence). J was trimmed by 12 bases and V by 0 bases; bases with no gene match: 7. CDR3 in amino acids: CSARDGQGDRTFF. The CDR3 region has the DNA TGCAGTGCTAGAGATGGACAGGGGGATAGGACTTTCTTT.

This clonotype was seen ten or more times. CDR3 sequence (DNA): TGTGCCAGCAGCCTTTCACTAGGGACAGATACGCAGTATTTT. Translated: CASSLSLGTDTQYF. The V gene is TRBV7-8, the J gene TRBJ2-3; weak D call: TRBD2 (5 bases). The length of the CDR3 is 14 residues. Trimming shortened V by 5 bases and J by 3 bases, and 12 bases separated the two germline ends. Germline lookup yields CDR1 SGHVS and CDR2 FQNEAQ.